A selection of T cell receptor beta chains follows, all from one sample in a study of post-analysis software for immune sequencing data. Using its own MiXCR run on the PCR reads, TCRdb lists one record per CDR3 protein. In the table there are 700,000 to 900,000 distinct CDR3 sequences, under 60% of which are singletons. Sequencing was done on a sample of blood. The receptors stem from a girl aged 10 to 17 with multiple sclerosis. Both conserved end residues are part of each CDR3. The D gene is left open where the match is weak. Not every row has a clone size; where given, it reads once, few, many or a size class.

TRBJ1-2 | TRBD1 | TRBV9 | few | CASSVASDRDYGYTF | TGTGCCAGCAGCGTAGCTAGTGACAGGGACTATGGCTACACCTTC
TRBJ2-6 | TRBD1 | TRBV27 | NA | CASSSQGAEAVLTF | TGTGCCAGCAGTTCACAGGGGGCGGAGGCCGTCCTGACTTTC
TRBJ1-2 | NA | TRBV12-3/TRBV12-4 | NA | CASSPTGGVGYGYTF | TGTGCCAGCAGTCCCACCGGGGGGGTCGGGTATGGCTACACCTTC
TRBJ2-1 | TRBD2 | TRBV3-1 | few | CASSHIPRSGRYLLNNEQFF | TGTGCCAGCAGCCACATACCACGTAGCGGGAGGTACCTACTAAACAATGAGCAGTTCTTC
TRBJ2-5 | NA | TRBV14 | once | CASSQDPTGTQYF | TGTGCCAGCAGCCAAGATCCGACCGGGACCCAGTACTTC
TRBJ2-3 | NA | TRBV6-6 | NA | CASSYPRSTSTDTQYF | TGTGCCAGCAGTTACCCTAGGAGTACCAGCACAGATACGCAGTATTTT
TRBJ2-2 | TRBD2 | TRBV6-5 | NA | CASSGLAGGTGELFF | TGTGCCAGCAGCGGACTAGCGGGTGGCACCGGGGAGCTGTTTTTT
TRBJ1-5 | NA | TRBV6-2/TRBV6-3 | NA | CASRQGEQPQHF | TGTGCCAGCAGACAGGGAGAACAGCCCCAGCATTTT
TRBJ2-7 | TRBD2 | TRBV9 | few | CASGTSPHEQYF | TGTGCCAGCGGGACTAGCCCCCACGAGCAGTACTTC
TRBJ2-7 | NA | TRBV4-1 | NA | CASSHDRTPSYEQYF | TGCGCCAGCAGCCATGACAGGACCCCCTCCTACGAGCAGTACTTC
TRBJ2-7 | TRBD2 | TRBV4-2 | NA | CASSQAGTSGTKYEQYF | TGTGCCAGCAGCCAAGCTGGGACTAGCGGGACCAAGTACGAGCAGTACTTC
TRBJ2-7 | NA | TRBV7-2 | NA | CASSFWGLSDEQYF | TGTGCCAGCAGCTTTTGGGGACTCAGCGACGAGCAGTACTTC
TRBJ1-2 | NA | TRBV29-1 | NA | CSAEAGKGYTF | TGCAGCGCCGAGGCAGGGAAGGGCTACACCTTC
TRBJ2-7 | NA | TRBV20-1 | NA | CSAQADYEQYF | TGCAGTGCTCAGGCCGACTACGAGCAGTACTTC
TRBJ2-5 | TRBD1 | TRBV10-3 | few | CAISPPGQGVETQYF | TGTGCCATCAGTCCCCCGGGACAGGGGGTGGAGACCCAGTACTTC
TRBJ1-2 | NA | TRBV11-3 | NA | CASSGDPRLALGYTF | TGTGCCAGCAGCGGAGATCCGAGACTGGCGTTGGGCTACACCTTC
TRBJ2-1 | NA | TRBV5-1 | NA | CASSLTSVLSGYNEQFF | TGCGCCAGCAGCTTGACGTCGGTTCTATCAGGGTACAATGAGCAGTTCTTC
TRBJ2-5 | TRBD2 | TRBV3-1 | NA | CASNHLAGRWETQYF | TGTGCCAGCAACCATTTAGCGGGACGTTGGGAGACCCAGTACTTC
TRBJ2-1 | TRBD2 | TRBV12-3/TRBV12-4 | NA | CASCWGGRIHEQFF | TGTGCCAGCTGCTGGGGCGGGAGGATCCATGAGCAGTTCTTC
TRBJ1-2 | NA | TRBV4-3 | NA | CASSQDRGPGYGYTF | TGCGCCAGCAGCCAAGATCGGGGGCCGGGCTATGGCTACACCTTC
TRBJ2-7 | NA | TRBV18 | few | CASSREVAYEQYF | TGTGCCAGCTCCCGGGAAGTTGCCTACGAGCAGTACTTC
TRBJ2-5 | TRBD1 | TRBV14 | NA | CASSHRTGIQETQYF | TGTGCCAGCAGCCACCGGACAGGGATCCAAGAGACCCAGTACTTC
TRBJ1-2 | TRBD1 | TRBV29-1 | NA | CSVDDRGLYGYTF | TGCAGCGTTGATGACAGGGGGCTGTATGGCTACACCTTC
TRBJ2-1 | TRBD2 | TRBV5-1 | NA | CASSLTAGGNEQFF | TGCGCCAGCAGCTTAACAGCGGGAGGCAATGAGCAGTTCTTC
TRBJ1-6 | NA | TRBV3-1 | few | CASSPPGGVSPLHF | TGTGCCAGCAGCCCCCCGGGAGGGGTTTCACCCCTCCACTTT
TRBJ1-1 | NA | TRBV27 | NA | CASSLEMTLGTEAFF | TGTGCCAGCAGCCTAGAAATGACCTTAGGCACTGAAGCTTTCTTT
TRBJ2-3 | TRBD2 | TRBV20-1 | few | CSARREGIGDTQYF | TGCAGTGCTAGACGGGAGGGAATCGGGGATACGCAGTATTTT
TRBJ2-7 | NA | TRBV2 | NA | CASRNSEQYF | TGTGCCAGCAGAAATTCCGAGCAGTACTTC
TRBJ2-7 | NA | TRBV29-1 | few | CSVEYSYSYEQYF | TGCAGCGTTGAATACTCGTACTCCTACGAGCAGTACTTC
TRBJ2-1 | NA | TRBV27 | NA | CASIRQGEQFF | TGTGCCAGCATCCGCCAGGGTGAGCAGTTCTTC
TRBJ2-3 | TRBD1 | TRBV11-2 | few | CASSPGTGRADTQYF | TGTGCCAGCAGCCCTGGGACAGGACGGGCAGATACGCAGTATTTT
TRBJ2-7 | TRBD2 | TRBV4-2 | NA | CASSHRLAGEQYF | TGTGCCAGCAGCCATCGACTAGCAGGCGAGCAGTACTTC
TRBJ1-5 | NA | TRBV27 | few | CASSLSNRNQPQHF | TGTGCCAGCAGTTTATCAAACAGAAATCAGCCCCAGCATTTT
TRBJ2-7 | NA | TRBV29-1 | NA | CSVRDSVKSYEQYF | TGCAGCGTGAGGGATAGCGTTAAATCCTACGAGCAGTACTTC
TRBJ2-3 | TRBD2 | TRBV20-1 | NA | CSASNGLAGAVDTQYF | TGCAGTGCTTCTAACGGACTAGCGGGAGCCGTAGATACGCAGTATTTT
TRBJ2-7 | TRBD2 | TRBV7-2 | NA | CASSTSGRLYEQYF | TGTGCCAGCAGCACCAGCGGGAGGTTATACGAGCAGTACTTC
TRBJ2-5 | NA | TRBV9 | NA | CASSVAGGLGETQYF | TGTGCCAGCAGCGTAGCCGGGGGGCTCGGGGAGACCCAGTACTTC
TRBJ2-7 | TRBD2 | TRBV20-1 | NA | CSANRGGRTHYEQYF | TGCAGTGCTAATCGGGGGGGGCGGACTCACTACGAGCAGTACTTT
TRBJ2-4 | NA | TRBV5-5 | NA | CASNVEGNGDKNIQYF | TGTGCCAGCAACGTTGAGGGGAATGGGGACAAAAACATTCAGTACTTC
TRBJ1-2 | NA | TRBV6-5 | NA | CASSYQYKGKAGYTF | TGTGCCAGCAGTTACCAATACAAAGGGAAGGCAGGCTACACCTTC
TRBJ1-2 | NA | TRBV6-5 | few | CASAEGKAYGYTF | TGTGCCAGCGCGGAGGGGAAGGCCTATGGCTACACCTTC
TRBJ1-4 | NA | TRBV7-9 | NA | CASSPNTATNEKLFF | TGTGCCAGCAGCCCCAACACTGCAACTAATGAAAAACTGTTTTTT